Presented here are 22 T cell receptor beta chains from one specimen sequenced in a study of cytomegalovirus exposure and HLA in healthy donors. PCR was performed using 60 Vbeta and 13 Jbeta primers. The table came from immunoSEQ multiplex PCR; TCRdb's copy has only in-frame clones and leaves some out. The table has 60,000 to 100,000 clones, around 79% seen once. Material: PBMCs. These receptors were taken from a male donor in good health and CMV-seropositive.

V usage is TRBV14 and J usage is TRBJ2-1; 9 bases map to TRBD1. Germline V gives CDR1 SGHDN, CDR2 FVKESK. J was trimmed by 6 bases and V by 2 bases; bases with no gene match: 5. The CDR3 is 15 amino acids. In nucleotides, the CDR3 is TGTGCCAGCAGCCAATGGGACAGGGATGGCAATGAGCAGTTCTTC. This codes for CASSQWDRDGNEQFF.

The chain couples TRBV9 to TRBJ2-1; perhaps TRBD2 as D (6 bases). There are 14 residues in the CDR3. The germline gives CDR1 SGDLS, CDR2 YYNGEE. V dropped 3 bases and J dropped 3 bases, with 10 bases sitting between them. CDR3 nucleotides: TGTGCCAGCAGCGCCGGGGACTTCTACAATGAGCAGTTCTTC. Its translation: CASSAGDFYNEQFF.

The CDR3 DNA reads as TGTGCCAGCAGTCCTTACTACGAGCAGTACTTC. Amino acids: CASSPYYEQYF. This chain uses TRBV28 with TRBJ2-7; D not resolved. Germline values: CDR1 MDHEN, CDR2 SYDVKM. The CDR3 has 11 residues. The V gene lost 5 bases and the J gene lost 3 bases, with 5 bases spanning the gap.

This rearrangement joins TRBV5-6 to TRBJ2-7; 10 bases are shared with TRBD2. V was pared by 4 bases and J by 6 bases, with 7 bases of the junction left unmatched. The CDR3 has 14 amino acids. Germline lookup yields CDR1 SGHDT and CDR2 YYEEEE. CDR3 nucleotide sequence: TGTGCCAGCAGCATACTAGCGGGATCGGGCGAGCAGTACTTC. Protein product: CASSILAGSGEQYF. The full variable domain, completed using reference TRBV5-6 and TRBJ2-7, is DAGVTQSPTHLIKTRGQQVTLRCSPKSGHDTVSWYQQALGQGPQFIFQYYEEEERQRGNFPDRFSGHQFPNYSSELNVNALLLGDSALYLCASSILAGSGEQYFGPGTRLTVT.

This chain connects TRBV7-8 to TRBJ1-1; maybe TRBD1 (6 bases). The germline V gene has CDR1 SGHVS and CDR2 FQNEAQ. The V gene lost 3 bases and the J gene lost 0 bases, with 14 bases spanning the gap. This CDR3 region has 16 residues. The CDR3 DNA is TGTGCCAGCAGCTTGGACAGCCTTCTAATGAACACTGAAGCTTTCTTT. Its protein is CASSLDSLLMNTEAFF.

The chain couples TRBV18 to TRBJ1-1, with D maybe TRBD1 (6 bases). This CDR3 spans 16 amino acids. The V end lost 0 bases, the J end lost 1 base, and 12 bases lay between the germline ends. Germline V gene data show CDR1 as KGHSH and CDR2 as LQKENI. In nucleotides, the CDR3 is TGTGCCAGCTCACCACCAGAAAGGACAGAGAACACTGAAGCTTTCTTT. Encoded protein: CASSPPERTENTEAFF.

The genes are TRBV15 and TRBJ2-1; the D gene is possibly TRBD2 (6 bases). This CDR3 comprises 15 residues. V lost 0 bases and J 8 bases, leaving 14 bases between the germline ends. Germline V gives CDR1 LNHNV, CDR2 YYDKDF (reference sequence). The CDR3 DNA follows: TGTGCCACCAGCAGAGATTTGACTAGGGGCGATGAGCAGTTCTTC. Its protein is CATSRDLTRGDEQFF.

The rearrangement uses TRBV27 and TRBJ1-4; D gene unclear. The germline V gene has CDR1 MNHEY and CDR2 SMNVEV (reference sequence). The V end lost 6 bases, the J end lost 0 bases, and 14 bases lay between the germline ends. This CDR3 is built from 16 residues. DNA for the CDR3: TGTGCCAGCAGCGCCTGGACGGGGACAACTAATGAAAAACTGTTTTTT. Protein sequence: CASSAWTGTTNEKLFF.

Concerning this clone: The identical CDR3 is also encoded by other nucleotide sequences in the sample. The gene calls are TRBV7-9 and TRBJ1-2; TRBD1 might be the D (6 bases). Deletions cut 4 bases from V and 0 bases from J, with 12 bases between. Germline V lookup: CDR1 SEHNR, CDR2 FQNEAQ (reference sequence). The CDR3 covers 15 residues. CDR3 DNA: TGTGCCAGCAGCTCGACAGGAGGACCTAACTATGGCTACACCTTC. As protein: CASSSTGGPNYGYTF.

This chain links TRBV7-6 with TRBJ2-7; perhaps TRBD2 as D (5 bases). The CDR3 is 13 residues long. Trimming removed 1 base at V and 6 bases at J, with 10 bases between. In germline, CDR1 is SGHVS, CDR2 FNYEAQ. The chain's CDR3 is CASSLETRGEQYF. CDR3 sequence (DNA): TGTGCCAGCAGCTTAGAGACCCGGGGCGAGCAGTACTTC.

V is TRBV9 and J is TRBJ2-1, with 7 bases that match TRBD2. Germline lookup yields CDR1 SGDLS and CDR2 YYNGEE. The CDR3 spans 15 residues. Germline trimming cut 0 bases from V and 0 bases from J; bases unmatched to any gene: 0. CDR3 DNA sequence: TGTGCCAGCAGCGTAGGCGGGGGCTCCTACAATGAGCAGTTCTTC. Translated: CASSVGGGSYNEQFF.

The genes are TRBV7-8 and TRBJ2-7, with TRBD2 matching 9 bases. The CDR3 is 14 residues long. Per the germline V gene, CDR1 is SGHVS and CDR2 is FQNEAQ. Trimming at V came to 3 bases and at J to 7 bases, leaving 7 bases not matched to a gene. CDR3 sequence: CASSFPREGREQYF. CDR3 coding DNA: TGTGCCAGCAGCTTTCCGCGGGAGGGCCGGGAGCAGTACTTC. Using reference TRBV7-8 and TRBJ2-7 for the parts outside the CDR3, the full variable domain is GAGVSQSPRYKVAKRGQDVALRCDPISGHVSLFWYQQALGQGPEFLTYFQNEAQLDKSGLPSDRFFAERPEGSVSTLKIQRTQQEDSAVYLCASSFPREGREQYFGPGTRLTVT.

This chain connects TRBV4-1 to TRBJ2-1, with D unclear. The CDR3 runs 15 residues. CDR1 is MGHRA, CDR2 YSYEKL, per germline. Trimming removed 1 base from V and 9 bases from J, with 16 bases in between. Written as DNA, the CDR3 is TGCGCCAGCAGCCAAGGGGCTGTGGGCCTCGGTGAGCAGTTCTTC. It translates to CASSQGAVGLGEQFF.

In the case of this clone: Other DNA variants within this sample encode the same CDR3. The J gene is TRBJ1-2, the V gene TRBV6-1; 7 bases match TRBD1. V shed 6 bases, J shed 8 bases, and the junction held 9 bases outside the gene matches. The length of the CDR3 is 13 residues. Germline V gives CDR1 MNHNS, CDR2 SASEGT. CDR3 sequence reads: CASSSRQGDGYTF. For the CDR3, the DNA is TGTGCCAGCAGCTCCAGACAGGGAGACGGCTACACCTTC.

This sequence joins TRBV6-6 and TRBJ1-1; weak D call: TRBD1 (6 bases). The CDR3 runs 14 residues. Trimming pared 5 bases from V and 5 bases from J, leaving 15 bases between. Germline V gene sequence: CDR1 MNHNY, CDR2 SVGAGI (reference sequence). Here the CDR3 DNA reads TGTGCCAGCAGTCAGGGGCAGGGAGGGACTGAAGCTTTCTTT. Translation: CASSQGQGGTEAFF.

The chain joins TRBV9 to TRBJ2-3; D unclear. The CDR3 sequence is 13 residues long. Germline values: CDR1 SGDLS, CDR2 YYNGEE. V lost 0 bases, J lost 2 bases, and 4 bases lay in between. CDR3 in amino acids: CASSVVDTDTQYF. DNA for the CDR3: TGTGCCAGCAGCGTAGTAGACACAGATACGCAGTATTTT.

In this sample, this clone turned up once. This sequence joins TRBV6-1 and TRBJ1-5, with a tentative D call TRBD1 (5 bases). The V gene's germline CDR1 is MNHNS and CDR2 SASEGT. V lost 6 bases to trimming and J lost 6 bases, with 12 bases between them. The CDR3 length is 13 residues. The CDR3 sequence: CASSPGLVQPQHF. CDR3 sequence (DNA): TGTGCCAGCAGCCCAGGGTTAGTTCAGCCCCAGCATTTT.

The CDR3 is CASSPTPPGQGNQPQHF. The CDR3 bases are TGTGCCAGCTCGCCGACACCCCCGGGACAGGGTAATCAGCCCCAGCATTTT. This chain connects TRBV18 to TRBJ1-5; 9 bases fit TRBD1. Germline loops: CDR1 KGHSH, CDR2 LQKENI. After removal of 6 bases from V and 4 bases from J, the junction contained 13 bases not matched to a gene. The CDR3 sequence is 17 residues long.

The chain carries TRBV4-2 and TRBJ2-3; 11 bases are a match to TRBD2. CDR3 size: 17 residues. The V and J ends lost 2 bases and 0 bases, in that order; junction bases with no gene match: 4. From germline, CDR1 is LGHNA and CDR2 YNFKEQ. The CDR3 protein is CASSQMGLAVSTDTQYF. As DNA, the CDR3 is TGTGCCAGCAGCCAAATGGGACTAGCGGTGAGCACAGATACGCAGTATTTT.

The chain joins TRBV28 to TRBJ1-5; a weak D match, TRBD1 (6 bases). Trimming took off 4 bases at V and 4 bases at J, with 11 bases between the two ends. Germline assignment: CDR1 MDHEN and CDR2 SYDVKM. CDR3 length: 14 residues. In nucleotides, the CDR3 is TGTGCCAGCAGTTCACCTCAGGGGAATCAGCCCCAGCATTTT. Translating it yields CASSSPQGNQPQHF.

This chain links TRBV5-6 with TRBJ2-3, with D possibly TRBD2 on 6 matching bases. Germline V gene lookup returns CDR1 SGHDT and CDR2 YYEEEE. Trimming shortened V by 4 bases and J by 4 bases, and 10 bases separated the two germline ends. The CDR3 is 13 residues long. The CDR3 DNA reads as TGTGCCAGCAGCCTCGGGAGTGCAGATACGCAGTATTTT. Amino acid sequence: CASSLGSADTQYF. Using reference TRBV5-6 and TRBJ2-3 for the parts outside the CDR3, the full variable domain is DAGVTQSPTHLIKTRGQQVTLRCSPKSGHDTVSWYQQALGQGPQFIFQYYEEEERQRGNFPDRFSGHQFPNYSSELNVNALLLGDSALYLCASSLGSADTQYFGPGTRLTVL.

The chain's CDR3 is CASSFQGTGELFF. The CDR3 DNA follows: TGTGCCAGCAGCTTTCAGGGGACCGGGGAGCTGTTTTTT. V usage is TRBV7-9 and J usage is TRBJ2-2; tentative D call: TRBD1 (6 bases). Germline V CDR1 and CDR2: SEHNR, FQNEAQ (reference sequence). V was pared by 3 bases and J by 5 bases, with 7 bases between. The CDR3 sequence is 13 residues long.